This entry features one T cell receptor (beta chain) sequence. Its target is not known. The data originate from a study of CD8+ T cells in alopecia areata. Overall study findings and caveats: Significant decreases in scalp clonality and expanded CD8+ clones followed tofacitinib treatment. Scalp specimens additionally yield sequences from normal skin's resident alphabeta T cells.

Isolated RNA was reverse transcribed into cDNA used as the sequencing template. Sequenced by immunoSEQ multiplex PCR; TCRdb stores in-frame clones only, minus some. The sample includes some 110,000 clones, around three fifths of them seen just once. The CDR3 runs 14 residues. Trimming pared 6 bases from V and 10 bases from J, leaving 22 bases between. CDR1 is SQVTM and CDR2 is ANQGSEA in the germline V gene. The treatment here: oral pan-JAK inhibitor, 5-10 mg twice daily. Alopecia areata patients had lesional scalp punch biopsies and peripheral blood taken from them. This sequence joins TRBV29-1 and TRBJ2-1; the D gene is possibly TRBD2 (7 bases). The TCR comes from a human donor with alopecia areata. The sample consisted of CD8+ T cells sorted from blood, taken at week 24, from a patient treated with tofacitinib. DNA for the CDR3: TGCAGCGTCCGGGGGGCCCGGTTTTCTATCGAGCAGTTCTTC. It yields the protein CSVRGARFSIEQFF.